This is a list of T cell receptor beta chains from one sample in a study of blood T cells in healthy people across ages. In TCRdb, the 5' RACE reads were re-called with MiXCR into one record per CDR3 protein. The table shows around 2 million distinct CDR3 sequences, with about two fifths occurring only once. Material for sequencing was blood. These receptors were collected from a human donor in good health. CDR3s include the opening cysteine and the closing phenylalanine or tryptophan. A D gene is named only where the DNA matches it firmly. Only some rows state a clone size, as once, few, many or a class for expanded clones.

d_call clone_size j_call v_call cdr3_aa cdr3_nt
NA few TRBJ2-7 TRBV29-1 CSVANGYEQYF TGCAGCGTTGCAAACGGGTACGAGCAGTACTTC
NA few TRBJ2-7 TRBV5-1 CASSLAGVEYEQYF TGCGCCAGCAGCTTGGCAGGGGTGGAGTACGAGCAGTACTTC
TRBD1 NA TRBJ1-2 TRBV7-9 CASRWDTGVLSDGYTF TGCGCCAGCAGATGGGATACAGGGGTTCTTAGTGATGGCTACACCTTC
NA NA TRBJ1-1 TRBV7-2 CASRFYGANTEAFF TGTGCCAGCAGGTTTTACGGGGCGAACACTGAAGCTTTCTTT
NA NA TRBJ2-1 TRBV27 CASGVPYNEEFF TGTGCCAGCGGGGTTCCCTACAATGAGGAGTTCTTC
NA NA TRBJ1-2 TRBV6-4 CASSDSRRGYGYTF TGTGCCAGCAGTGACTCGAGGCGAGGGTATGGCTACACCTTC
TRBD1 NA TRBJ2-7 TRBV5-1 CASSASGTGYDEQYF TGCGCCAGCAGCGCCTCCGGGACAGGGTACGACGAGCAGTACTTC
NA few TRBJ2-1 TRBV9 CASNRGTSSYNEQFF TGTGCCAGCAATAGGGGCACCAGCTCCTACAATGAGCAGTTCTTC
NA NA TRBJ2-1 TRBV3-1 CASSQLGSEQFF TGTGCCAGCAGCCAATTGGGAAGTGAGCAGTTCTTC
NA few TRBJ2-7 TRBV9 CASSPHPSDSSYEQYF TGTGCCAGCAGCCCCCACCCTAGCGACAGCTCCTACGAGCAGTACTTC
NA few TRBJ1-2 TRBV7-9 CASSLSGDIGGYTF TGTGCCAGCAGCTTATCGGGAGACATAGGTGGCTACACCTTC
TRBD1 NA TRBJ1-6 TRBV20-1 CSARDRRTGYSPLHF TGCAGTGCTAGAGATAGGAGGACAGGGTATTCACCCCTCCACTTT
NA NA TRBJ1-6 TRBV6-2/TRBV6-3 CASSWYGSTNSPLHF TGTGCCAGCAGTTGGTATGGGTCTACAAATTCACCCCTCCACTTT
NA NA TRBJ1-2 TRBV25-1 CASSVPGGGYGYTF TGTGCCAGCAGTGTTCCGGGGGGAGGCTATGGCTACACCTTC
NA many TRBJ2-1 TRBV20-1 CSAPMGRGPSGRLNNEQFF TGCAGTGCCCCCATGGGGCGGGGGCCGAGCGGGCGATTAAACAATGAGCAGTTCTTC
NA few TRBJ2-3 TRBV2 CASSEARPGLSTDTQYF TGTGCCAGCAGTGAAGCTCGGCCGGGGTTAAGCACAGATACGCAGTATTTT
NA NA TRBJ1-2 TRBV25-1 CASSEYAGGADGYTF TGTGCCAGCAGTGAATATGCGGGGGGCGCAGATGGCTACACCTTC
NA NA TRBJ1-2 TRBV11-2 CASSLDAQGTFYGYTF TGTGCCAGCAGCTTAGACGCGCAGGGAACTTTCTATGGCTACACCTTC
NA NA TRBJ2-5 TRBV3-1 CASSQYPGGTETQYF TGTGCCAGCAGCCAATACCCCGGGGGAACAGAGACCCAGTACTTC
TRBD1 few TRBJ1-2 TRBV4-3 CASSQRQGSNYGYTF TGCGCCAGCAGCCAACGACAGGGATCTAACTATGGCTACACCTTC
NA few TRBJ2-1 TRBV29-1 CSVFDRLYDEQFF TGCAGCGTGTTTGACAGACTTTATGATGAGCAGTTCTTC
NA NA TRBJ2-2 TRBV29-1 CSAYRGGTGELFF TGCAGCGCCTACAGGGGGGGAACCGGGGAGCTGTTTTTT
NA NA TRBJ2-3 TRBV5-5 CASSFFTGSDTQYF TGTGCCAGCAGCTTTTTTACAGGGTCCGATACGCAGTATTTT
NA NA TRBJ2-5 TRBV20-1 CSATLGSGETQYF TGCAGTGCTACCTTAGGCTCGGGAGAGACCCAGTACTTC
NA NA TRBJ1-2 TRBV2 CASSEDYGYTF TGTGCCAGCAGTGAAGACTATGGCTACACCTTC
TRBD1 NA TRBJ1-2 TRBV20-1 CSAGPGTGDERTYGYTF TGCAGTGCTGGTCCTGGGACAGGAGATGAACGAACCTATGGCTACACCTTC
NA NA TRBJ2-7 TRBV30 CAWGGGVEQYF TGTGCCTGGGGGGGTGGGGTCGAGCAGTACTTC
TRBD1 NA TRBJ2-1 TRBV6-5 CAGSYWGQEHNEQFF TGTGCCGGCAGTTATTGGGGACAGGAGCACAATGAGCAGTTCTTC
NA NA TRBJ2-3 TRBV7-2 CASSLGLVSDTQYF TGTGCCAGCAGCTTAGGACTAGTTTCAGATACGCAGTATTTT
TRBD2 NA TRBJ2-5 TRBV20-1 CSARDLPAKKLAGDKETQYF TGCAGTGCTAGAGATCTTCCTGCTAAAAAACTAGCGGGTGATAAAGAGACCCAGTACTTC
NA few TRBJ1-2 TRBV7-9 CASSLGPRGQNYGYTF TGTGCCAGCAGCTTAGGCCCCCGGGGGCAGAACTATGGCTACACCTTC
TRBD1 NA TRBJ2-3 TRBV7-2 CASSHMTGDPTDTQYF TGTGCCAGCAGTCATATGACAGGGGACCCCACAGATACGCAGTATTTT
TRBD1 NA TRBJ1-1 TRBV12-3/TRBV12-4 CASNQSPGQGLAFF TGTGCCAGCAATCAGTCTCCGGGACAGGGTTTAGCTTTCTTT
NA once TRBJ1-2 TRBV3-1 CASSQDNTAVSCTF TGTGCCAGCAGCCAAGATAACACAGCAGTGTCGTGCACCTTC
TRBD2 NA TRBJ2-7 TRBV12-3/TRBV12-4 CASSSGLGTYEQYF TGTGCCAGCAGTTCGGGACTAGGGACCTACGAGCAGTACTTC
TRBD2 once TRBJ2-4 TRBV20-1 CSARDPLAGGLLGQYF TGCAGTGCTAGAGACCCCCTAGCGGGGGGGCTCTTAGGCCAGTACTTC
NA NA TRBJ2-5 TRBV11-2 CASSFTRDSPRETQYF TGTGCCAGCAGCTTCACCCGGGACTCACCTAGGGAGACCCAGTACTTC
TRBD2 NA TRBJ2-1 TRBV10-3 CAISDRKLAGGRSYNEQFF TGTGCCATCAGTGACCGGAAACTAGCGGGGGGCCGCTCCTACAATGAGCAGTTCTTC
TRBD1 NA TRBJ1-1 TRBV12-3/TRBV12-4 CTSSLVRTGAFF TGTACCAGCAGTTTAGTGAGGACAGGGGCTTTCTTT
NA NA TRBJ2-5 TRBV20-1 CSARVDGTGGETQYF TGCAGTGCTAGAGTGGATGGGACTGGAGGGGAGACCCAGTACTTC
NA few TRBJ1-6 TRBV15 CATSRGTSAALHF TGTGCCACCAGCAGGGGGACGTCGGCAGCCCTCCACTTT
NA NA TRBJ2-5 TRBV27 CTSSLGQNEQYF TGTACCAGCAGTTTAGGACAAAATGAGCAGTACTTC
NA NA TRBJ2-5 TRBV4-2 CASSQGHSETQYF TGTGCCAGCAGCCAAGGACACTCGGAGACCCAGTACTTC
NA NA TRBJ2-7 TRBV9 CASSPTLHYEQYF TGTGCCAGCAGCCCCACCCTACACTACGAGCAGTACTTC
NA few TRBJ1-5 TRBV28 CASSLSQANSNQPQHF TGTGCCAGCAGTCTATCACAGGCGAATAGCAATCAGCCCCAGCATTTT
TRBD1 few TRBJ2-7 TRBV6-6 CASSKGTGTYEQYF TGTGCCAGCAGTAAGGGGACAGGAACATACGAGCAGTACTTC